This passage covers 20 T cell receptor beta chains from one sample sequenced in a study of T-cell reconstitution after alpha-beta-depleted transplantation in children. TCRbeta library construction was performed incorporating unique molecular identifiers. TCRdb itself ran the PCR reads through MiXCR, one entry per CDR3 protein. This repertoire shows about 360,000 distinct CDR3 sequences, about 14% found once; its top ten account for 3.5% to 4.5%. The sample consisted of PBMCs, taken from the stem cell graft. These receptors were collected from a human donor who donated a stem cell graft to a child with Fanconi anemia.

The chain employs TRBV20-1 and TRBJ2-6; D gene uncertain. CDR3 length equals 14 residues. The ends were cut back, 3 bases at V and 7 bases at J, with 13 bases in the middle. Germline lookup yields CDR1 DFQATT and CDR2 SNEGSKA (reference sequence). The CDR3 DNA reads as TGCAGTGCTAGCCAGCACAGTTTAGCCAACGTCCTGACTTTC. Protein sequence: CSASQHSLANVLTF.

Only a few counts were recorded for this clonotype. The rearrangement links TRBV2 to TRBJ2-1; possibly TRBD1 or TRBD2 for D (5 bases each). CDR3 length equals 14 residues. Germline CDR1 is SNHLY and CDR2 is FYNNEI. Trimming shortened V by 1 base and J by 5 bases, and 9 bases separated the two germline ends. As DNA, the CDR3 is TGTGCCAGCAGTGAAGGTGGGGGAGACAATGAGCAGTTCTTC. Its protein product is CASSEGGGDNEQFF.

At least ten counts were recorded for this clonotype. This chain links TRBV7-9 with TRBJ1-4; the match to TRBD1 covers 7 bases. Germline V CDR1 and CDR2: SEHNR, FQNEAQ (reference sequence). The V segment lost 4 bases and the J segment 7 bases; nucleotides outside the gene matches: 9. The CDR3 extends over 15 amino acids. CDR3: CASSSLEGAREKLFF. CDR3 coding DNA: TGTGCCAGCAGCTCACTCGAGGGGGCGCGTGAAAAACTGTTTTTT.

V gene TRBV19 combines with J gene TRBJ1-5; 7 nucleotides align to TRBD1. J gave up 7 bases and V 1 base, and 7 bases lay outside the gene matches. The germline CDR1 and CDR2 sequences are LNHDA and SQIVND (reference sequence). CDR3 size: 15 residues. The CDR3 DNA sequence: TGTGCCAGTAGTATAGGAACAGGGGAATACCAGCCCCAGCATTTT. This gives the protein CASSIGTGEYQPQHF. The full variable domain, its missing parts supplied by reference TRBV19 and TRBJ1-5, is DGGITQSPKYLFRKEGQNVTLSCEQNLNHDAMYWYRQDPGQGLRLIYYSQIVNDFQKGDIAEGYSVSREKKESFPLTVTSAQKNPTAFYLCASSIGTGEYQPQHFGDGTRLSIL.

The V and J genes are TRBV2 and TRBJ1-1; D remains unclear. V lost 4 bases and J 5 bases, leaving 14 bases between the germline ends. Looked up from germline, CDR1 is SNHLY and CDR2 is FYNNEI. There are 14 residues in the CDR3. CDR3 in DNA: TGTGCCAGCAGTGTCGTCTCCGGAGAAACTGAAGCTTTCTTT. It specifies CASSVVSGETEAFF.

This clonotype was detected a few times. The chain employs TRBV20-1 and TRBJ1-2; tentatively, D is TRBD1 (6 bases). CDR3 length equals 16 residues. Trimming removed 0 bases from V and 4 bases from J, with 18 bases in between. Germline assignment: CDR1 DFQATT and CDR2 SNEGSKA (reference sequence). In DNA, the CDR3 is TGCAGTGCTAGAGATCGCCGGGCAGGGGATGTCTATGGCTACACCTTC. Its translation is CSARDRRAGDVYGYTF.

The sample holds many counts of this clonotype. The J gene is TRBJ2-2, the V gene TRBV12-3 or TRBV12-4, with D uncertain. The ends were cut back, 6 bases at V and 2 bases at J, with 7 bases in the middle. The CDR3 length is 13 residues. In DNA form, the CDR3 reads TGTGCCAGCAGACAGCCTAACACCGGGGAGCTGTTTTTT. Amino acids: CASRQPNTGELFF.

The genes are TRBV10-3 and TRBJ1-2; a possible D gene is TRBD1 (5 bases). Trimming left V 3 bases short and J 13 bases short, with 18 bases between. The CDR3 has 13 residues. Per germline, CDR1 ENHRY and CDR2 SYGVKD. The CDR3 DNA sequence: TGTGCCATCAGTGAATACGGGGACCCGGGAGCCACCTTC. Its translation is CAISEYGDPGATF.

This clonotype came up a few times. The chain employs TRBV19 and TRBJ1-2; perhaps TRBD1 as D (5 bases). Trimming pared 1 base from V and 8 bases from J, leaving 20 bases between. The CDR3 is 16 residues long. Germline-derived CDR1 and CDR2 are LNHDA and SQIVND (reference sequence). CDR3 region: CASSIAAGTGHAGYTF. The CDR3 nucleotides read TGTGCCAGTAGTATAGCGGCGGGGACGGGGCACGCCGGCTACACCTTC.

The J gene is TRBJ1-1, the V gene TRBV11-2, with D possibly TRBD1 on 6 matching bases. Germline V gives CDR1 SGHAT, CDR2 FQNNGV. Trimming left V 5 bases short and J 0 bases short, with 16 bases between. This CDR3 has 16 residues. The CDR3: CASSLRTEILNTEAFF. DNA for the CDR3: TGTGCCAGCAGCCTTCGGACAGAAATTTTGAACACTGAAGCTTTCTTT.

The chain links TRBV7-3 to TRBJ2-7; D is uncertain. V was shortened by 5 bases and J by 2 bases, with 13 bases between the two germline ends. This CDR3 has 14 residues. CDR1 and CDR2 (germline): SGHTA, FQGTGA. CDR3 protein: CASSHPFRAYEQYF. CDR3 in DNA: TGTGCCAGCAGCCATCCCTTCCGGGCCTACGAGCAGTACTTC.

This clonotype was picked up a small number of times. CDR3 sequence: CASSNLTPGYGYTF. The CDR3 nucleotides are TGTGCCAGTTCTAACCTGACACCAGGCTATGGCTACACCTTC. The chain combines TRBV6-1 with TRBJ1-2, with unresolved D. Germline-derived CDR1 and CDR2 are MNHNS and SASEGT. This CDR3 contains 14 residues. V gave up 9 bases and J gave up 4 bases, with 18 bases separating them.

At least ten counts were recorded for this clonotype. The chain couples TRBV7-2 to TRBJ2-3, with D unresolved. Trimming pared 1 base from V and 5 bases from J, leaving 7 bases between. The CDR3 is made up of 13 amino acids. Germline CDR1 reads SGHTA; CDR2 reads FQGNSA. The CDR3 is CASSLVFEDTQYF. Written as DNA, the CDR3 is TGTGCCAGCAGCTTAGTATTCGAAGATACGCAGTATTTT.

This clonotype was seen many times. The gene calls are TRBV10-3 and TRBJ2-7, with 9 bases lining up with TRBD1. The ends lost 4 bases at V and 4 bases at J; junction bases unmatched: 8. The germline V gene has CDR1 ENHRY and CDR2 SYGVKD. CDR3 length: 15 amino acids. The CDR3: CAISAPDRGWYEQYF. As DNA, the CDR3 is TGTGCCATCAGTGCGCCGGACAGGGGCTGGTACGAGCAGTACTTC.

This clonotype was recorded a few times. The J gene is TRBJ2-1, the V gene TRBV20-1; D is possibly TRBD1 or TRBD2 (6 bases each). CDR3 length: 14 residues. CDR1 is DFQATT, CDR2 SNEGSKA, per germline (reference sequence). V was cut by 2 bases and J by 6 bases, with 14 bases left in between. CDR3 loop: CSARPGGAGNEQFF. The CDR3 region has the DNA TGCAGTGCTAGACCCGGGGGCGCGGGCAATGAGCAGTTCTTC.

This clonotype was counted many times. The V and J genes are TRBV20-1 and TRBJ1-2, with D maybe TRBD1 (5 bases). There are 14 residues in the CDR3. V lost 0 bases and J lost 7, with 15 bases in between. Germline values: CDR1 DFQATT, CDR2 SNEGSKA (reference sequence). CDR3 DNA sequence: TGCAGTGCTAGAGATTACAAGGGCGGGGGTGGCTACACCTTC. Its protein product is CSARDYKGGGGYTF.

Of note for this clonotype: Its ends do not fully match the called genes, so a read error is possible. This chain uses TRBV19 with TRBJ1-1; the D is unclear. Germline lookup yields CDR1 LNHDA and CDR2 SQIVND (reference sequence). CDR3 length: 13 amino acids. CDR3 in amino acids: CASSLGLNSEAFF. The CDR3 bases are TGTGCCAGTAGTTTGGGGTTGAACTCTGAAGCTTTCTTT.

This clonotype was observed a few times. The chain is built from TRBV6-1 and TRBJ2-5; possible D gene TRBD2, 5 bases. V lost 5 bases and J 2 bases, leaving 9 bases between the germline ends. The germline gives CDR1 MNHNS, CDR2 SASEGT. The CDR3 runs 13 residues. CDR3 residues: CASSKRIQETQYF. The CDR3 bases are TGTGCCAGCAGTAAGCGGATACAAGAGACCCAGTACTTC.

This clonotype was observed a handful of times. The chain employs TRBV9 and TRBJ2-3; 11 nucleotides align to TRBD2. The CDR3 is 16 residues long. With 1 base clipped from V and 5 bases from J, the junction kept 6 bases outside the gene matches. Germline CDR1 and CDR2: SGDLS and YYNGEE. The DNA for the CDR3 is TGTGCCAGCAGCGTAATTAGCGGGGGGGCCGGAGATACGCAGTATTTT. This gives the protein CASSVISGGAGDTQYF.

This clonotype has only a few counts. This sequence joins TRBV5-1 and TRBJ2-1; D is perhaps TRBD1 (6 bases). CDR1 and CDR2 (germline): SGHRS, YFSETQ. V was shortened by 6 bases and J by 0 bases, with 13 bases between the two germline ends. The CDR3 sequence is 15 residues long. The chain's CDR3 is CASKRDIVSYNEQFF. CDR3 sequence (DNA): TGCGCCAGCAAGAGGGACATTGTCTCCTACAATGAGCAGTTCTTC.